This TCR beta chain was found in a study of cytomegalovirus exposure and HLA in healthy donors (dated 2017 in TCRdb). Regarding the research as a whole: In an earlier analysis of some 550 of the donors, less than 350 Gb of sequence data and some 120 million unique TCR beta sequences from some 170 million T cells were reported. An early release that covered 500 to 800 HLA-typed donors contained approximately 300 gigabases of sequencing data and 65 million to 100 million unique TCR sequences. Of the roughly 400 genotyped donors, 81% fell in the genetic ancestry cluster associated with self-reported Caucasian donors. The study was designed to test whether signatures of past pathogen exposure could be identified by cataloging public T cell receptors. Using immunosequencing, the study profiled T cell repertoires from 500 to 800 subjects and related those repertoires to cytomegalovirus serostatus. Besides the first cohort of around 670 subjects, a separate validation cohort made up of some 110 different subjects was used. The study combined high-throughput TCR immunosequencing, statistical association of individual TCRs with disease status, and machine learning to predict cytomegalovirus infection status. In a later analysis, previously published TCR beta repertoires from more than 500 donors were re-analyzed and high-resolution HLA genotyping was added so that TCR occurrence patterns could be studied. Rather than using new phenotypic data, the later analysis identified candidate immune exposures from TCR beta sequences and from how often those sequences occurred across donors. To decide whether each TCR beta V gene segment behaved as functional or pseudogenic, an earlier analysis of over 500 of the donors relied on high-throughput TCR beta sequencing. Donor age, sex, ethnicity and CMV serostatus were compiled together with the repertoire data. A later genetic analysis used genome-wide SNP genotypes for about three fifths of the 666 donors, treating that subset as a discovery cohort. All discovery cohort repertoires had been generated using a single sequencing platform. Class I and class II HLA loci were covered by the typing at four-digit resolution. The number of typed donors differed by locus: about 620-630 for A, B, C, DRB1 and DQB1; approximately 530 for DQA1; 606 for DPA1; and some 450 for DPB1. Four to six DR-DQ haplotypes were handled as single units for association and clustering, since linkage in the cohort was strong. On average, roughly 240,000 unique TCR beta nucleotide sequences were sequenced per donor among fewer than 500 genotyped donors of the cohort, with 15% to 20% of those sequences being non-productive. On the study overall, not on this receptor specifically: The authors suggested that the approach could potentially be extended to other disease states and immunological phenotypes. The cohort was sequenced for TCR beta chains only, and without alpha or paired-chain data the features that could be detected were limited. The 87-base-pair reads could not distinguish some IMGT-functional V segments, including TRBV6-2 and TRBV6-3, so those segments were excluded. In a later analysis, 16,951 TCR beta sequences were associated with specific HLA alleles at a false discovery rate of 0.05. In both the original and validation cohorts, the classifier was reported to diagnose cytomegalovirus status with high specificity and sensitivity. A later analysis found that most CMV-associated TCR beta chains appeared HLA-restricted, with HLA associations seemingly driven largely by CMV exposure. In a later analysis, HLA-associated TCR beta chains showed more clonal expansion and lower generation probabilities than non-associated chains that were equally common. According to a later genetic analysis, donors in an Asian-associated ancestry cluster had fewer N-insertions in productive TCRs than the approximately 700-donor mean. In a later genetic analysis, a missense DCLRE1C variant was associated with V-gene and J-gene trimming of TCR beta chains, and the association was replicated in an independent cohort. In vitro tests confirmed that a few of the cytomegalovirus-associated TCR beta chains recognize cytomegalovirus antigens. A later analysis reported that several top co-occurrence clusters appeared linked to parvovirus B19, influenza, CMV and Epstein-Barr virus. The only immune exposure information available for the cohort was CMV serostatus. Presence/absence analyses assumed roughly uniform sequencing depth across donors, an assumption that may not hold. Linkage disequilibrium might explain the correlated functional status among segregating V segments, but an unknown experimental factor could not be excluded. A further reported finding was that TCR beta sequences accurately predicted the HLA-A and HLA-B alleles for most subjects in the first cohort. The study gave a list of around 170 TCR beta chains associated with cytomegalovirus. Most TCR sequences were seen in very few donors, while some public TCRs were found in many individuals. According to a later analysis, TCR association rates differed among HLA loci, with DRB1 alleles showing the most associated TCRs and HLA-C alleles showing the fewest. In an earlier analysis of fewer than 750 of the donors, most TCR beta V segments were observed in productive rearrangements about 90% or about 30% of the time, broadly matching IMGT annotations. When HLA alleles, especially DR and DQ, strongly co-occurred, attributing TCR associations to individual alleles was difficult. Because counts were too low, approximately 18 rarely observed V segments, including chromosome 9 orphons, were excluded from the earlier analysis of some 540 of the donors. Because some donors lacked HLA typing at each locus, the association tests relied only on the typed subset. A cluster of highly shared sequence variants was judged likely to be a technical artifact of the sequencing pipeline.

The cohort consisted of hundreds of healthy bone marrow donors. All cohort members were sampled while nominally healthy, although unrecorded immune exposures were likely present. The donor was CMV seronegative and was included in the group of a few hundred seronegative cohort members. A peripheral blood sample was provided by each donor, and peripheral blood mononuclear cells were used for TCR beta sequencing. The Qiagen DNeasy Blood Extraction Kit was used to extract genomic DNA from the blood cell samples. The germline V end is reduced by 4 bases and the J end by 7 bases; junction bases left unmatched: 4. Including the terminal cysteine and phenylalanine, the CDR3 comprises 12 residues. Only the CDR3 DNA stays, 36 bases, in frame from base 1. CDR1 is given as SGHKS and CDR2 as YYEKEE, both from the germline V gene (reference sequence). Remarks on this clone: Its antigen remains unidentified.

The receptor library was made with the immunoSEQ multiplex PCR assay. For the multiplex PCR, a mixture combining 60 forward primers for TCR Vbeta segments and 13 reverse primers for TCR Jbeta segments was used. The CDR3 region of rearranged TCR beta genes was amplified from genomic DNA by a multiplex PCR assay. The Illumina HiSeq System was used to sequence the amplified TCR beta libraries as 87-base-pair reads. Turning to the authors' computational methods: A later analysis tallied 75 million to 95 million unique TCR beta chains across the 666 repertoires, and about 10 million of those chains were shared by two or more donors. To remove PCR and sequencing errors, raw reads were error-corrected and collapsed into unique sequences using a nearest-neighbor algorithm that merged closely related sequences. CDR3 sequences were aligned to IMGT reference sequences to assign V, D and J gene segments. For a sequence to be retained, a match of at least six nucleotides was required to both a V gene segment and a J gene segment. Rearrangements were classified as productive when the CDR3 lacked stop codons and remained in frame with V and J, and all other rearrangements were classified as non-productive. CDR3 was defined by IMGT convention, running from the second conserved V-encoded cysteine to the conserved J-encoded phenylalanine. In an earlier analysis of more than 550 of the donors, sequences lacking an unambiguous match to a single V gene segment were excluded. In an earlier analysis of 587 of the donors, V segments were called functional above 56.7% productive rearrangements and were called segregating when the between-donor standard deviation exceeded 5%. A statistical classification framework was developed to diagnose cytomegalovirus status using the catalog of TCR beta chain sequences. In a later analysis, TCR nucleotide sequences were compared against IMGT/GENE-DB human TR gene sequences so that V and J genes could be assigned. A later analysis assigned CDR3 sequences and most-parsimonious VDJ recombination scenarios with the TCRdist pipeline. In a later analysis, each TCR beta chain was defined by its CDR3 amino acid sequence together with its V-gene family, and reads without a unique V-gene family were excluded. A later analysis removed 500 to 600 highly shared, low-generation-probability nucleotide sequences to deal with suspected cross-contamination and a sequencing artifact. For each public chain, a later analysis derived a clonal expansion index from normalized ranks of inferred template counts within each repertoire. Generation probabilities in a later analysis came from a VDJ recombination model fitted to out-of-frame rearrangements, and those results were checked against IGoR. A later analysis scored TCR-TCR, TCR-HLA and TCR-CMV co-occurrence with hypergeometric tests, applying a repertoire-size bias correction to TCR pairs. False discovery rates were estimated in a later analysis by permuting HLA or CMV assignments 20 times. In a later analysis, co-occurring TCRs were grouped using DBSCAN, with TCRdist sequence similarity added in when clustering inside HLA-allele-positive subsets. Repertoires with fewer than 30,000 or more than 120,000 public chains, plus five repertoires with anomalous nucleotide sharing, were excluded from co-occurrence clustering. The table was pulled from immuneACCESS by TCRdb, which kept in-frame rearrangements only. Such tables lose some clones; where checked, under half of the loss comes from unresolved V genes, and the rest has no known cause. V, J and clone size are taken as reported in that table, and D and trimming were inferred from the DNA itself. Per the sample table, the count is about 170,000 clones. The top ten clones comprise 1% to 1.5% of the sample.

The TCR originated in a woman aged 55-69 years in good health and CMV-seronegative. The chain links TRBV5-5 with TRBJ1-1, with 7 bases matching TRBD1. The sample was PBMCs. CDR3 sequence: CASSPTGNEAFF. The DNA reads TGTGCCAGCAGCCCGACAGGGAATGAAGCTTTCTTT.